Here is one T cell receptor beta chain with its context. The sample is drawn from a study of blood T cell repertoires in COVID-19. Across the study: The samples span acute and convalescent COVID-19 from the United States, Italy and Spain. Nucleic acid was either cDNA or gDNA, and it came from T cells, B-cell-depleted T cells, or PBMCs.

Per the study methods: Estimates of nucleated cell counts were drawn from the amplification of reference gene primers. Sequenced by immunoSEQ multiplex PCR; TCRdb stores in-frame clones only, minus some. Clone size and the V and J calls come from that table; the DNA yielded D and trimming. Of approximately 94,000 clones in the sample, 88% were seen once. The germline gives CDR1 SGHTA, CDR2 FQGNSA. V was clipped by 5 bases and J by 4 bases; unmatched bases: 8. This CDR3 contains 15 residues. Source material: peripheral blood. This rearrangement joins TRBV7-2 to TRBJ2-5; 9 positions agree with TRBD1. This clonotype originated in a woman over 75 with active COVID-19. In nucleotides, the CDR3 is TGTGCCAGCAGCAACGGACAGGGGAGGGCAGAGACCCAGTACTTC. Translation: CASSNGQGRAETQYF.